Shown below are 11 T cell receptor beta chains from a single sample sequenced in a study of shared clonotypes between healthy human individuals. Only in-frame clones appear in the TCRdb table, and some are missing; sequencing was by immunoSEQ multiplex PCR. The sample contains around 510,000 clones, around 76% of which appear only once. The sequenced sample was PBMCs. These receptors originate from a woman aged 40 to 50 in good health. Some clones in this sample may be carry-over from other donors' samples.

The chain couples TRBV21-1 to TRBJ2-2. TRBV21-1 is given as a pseudogene. This CDR3 region has 19 residues. The CDR3 DNA sequence: TGTGCCAGCAGCAAGTGGGAATTGGGTGGGAATAGGGTCACCGGGGAGCTGTTTTTT. Protein: CASSKWELGGNRVTGELFF.

This clone turned up a few times. The chain joins TRBV15 to TRBJ2-7, with 12 positions matching TRBD2. The CDR3 is 19 residues long. After removal of 1 base from V and 3 bases from J, the junction contained 13 bases not matched to a gene. Looked up from germline, CDR1 is LNHNV and CDR2 is YYDKDF (reference sequence). The CDR3 DNA reads as TGTGCCACCAGCAGAGGGGCTAGCGGGAGGGCCGGGGTACGCTACGAGCAGTACTTC. Its protein is CATSRGASGRAGVRYEQYF.

In regard to this clone: Given a much more abundant clone one base away, this may be a read error. The gene calls are TRBV25-1 and TRBJ1-2; D possibly corresponds to TRBD1 (6 bases). Germline CDR1 and CDR2: MGHDK and SYGVNS. The CDR3 totals 15 residues. CDR3 DNA: TGTGTCAGCAGTGAATACGGGGACACGGTCTATGGCTACACCTTC. Amino acid sequence: CVSSEYGDTVYGYTF.

J is TRBJ1-5 and V is TRBV6-1; D perhaps matches TRBD1 (6 bases). V lost 2 bases and J lost 5, with 13 bases in between. This CDR3 region has 15 residues. Germline V CDR1 and CDR2: MNHNS, SASEGT. CDR3 protein: CASSENTGRHQPQHF. The DNA of the CDR3 is TGTGCCAGCAGTGAAAACACAGGGCGGCATCAGCCCCAGCATTTT.

On this clone itself: One base away lies a much larger clone, so this may be a sequencing read error. The chain couples TRBV30 to TRBJ1-1; a weak D match, TRBD1 (5 bases). CDR3 length: 12 residues. The germline V gene has CDR1 GTSNPN and CDR2 SVGIG (reference sequence). The CDR3 protein is CACEGLGTETFF. The CDR3 DNA reads as TGTGCCTGTGAGGGGTTGGGGACTGAAACTTTCTTT.

The J gene is TRBJ1-4, the V gene TRBV18, with D tentatively TRBD1 (6 bases). The CDR3 runs 14 residues. The ends were cut back, 4 bases at V and 5 bases at J, with 11 bases in the middle. Germline V gene data show CDR1 as KGHSH and CDR2 as LQKENI. CDR3 nucleotides: TGTGCCAGCTCACTCAGGGGATTGAATGAAAAACTGTTTTTT. Residues: CASSLRGLNEKLFF.

The CDR3 loop is CASSQGMREREQFF. The CDR3, as DNA: TGCGCCAGCAGCCAAGGCATGCGGGAGCGTGAGCAGTTCTTC. The V call is TRBV4-1, the J call TRBJ2-1; 7 bases map to TRBD2. This CDR3 is built from 14 residues. Trimming cost V 1 base and J 9 bases; bases outside gene matches: 6. The germline V gene encodes CDR1 MGHRA and CDR2 YSYEKL.

There are many counts of this clone. The rearrangement joins TRBV28 to TRBJ2-5; 9 bases align to TRBD1. CDR1 is MDHEN and CDR2 is SYDVKM in the germline V gene. The V gene end was trimmed by 5 bases and the J gene end by 1 base; junction bases not matched to a gene: 8. The CDR3 consists of 16 residues. CDR3 in DNA: TGTGCCAGCAGTGCCGGGACAGGGTACTCCCAAGAGACCCAGTACTTC. Encoded protein: CASSAGTGYSQETQYF.

This clone was seen a few times. The rearrangement joins TRBV5-4 to TRBJ2-7; 10 bases are a match to TRBD2. The germline V gene has CDR1 SGHNT and CDR2 YYREEE (reference sequence). J gave up 7 bases and V 4 bases, and 8 bases lay outside the gene matches. The length of the CDR3 is 14 residues. CDR3 residues: CASSRKREGQEQYF. The CDR3 nucleotides read TGTGCCAGCAGCAGAAAGCGGGAGGGGCAGGAGCAGTACTTC.

The chain links TRBV10-3 to TRBJ2-1; the match to TRBD2 covers 11 bases. V shed 0 bases, J shed 6 bases, and the junction held 4 bases outside the gene matches. The germline CDR1 and CDR2 sequences are ENHRY and SYGVKD. This CDR3 region has 16 residues. The CDR3 region has the DNA TGTGCCATCAGTGAGTCTAGCGGGAGGGGACCCAATGAGCAGTTCTTC. This encodes CAISESSGRGPNEQFF.

The V and J genes are TRBV6-5 and TRBJ2-5; 11 nucleotides align to TRBD2. From germline, CDR1 is MNHEY and CDR2 SVGAGI. The ends lost 10 bases at V and 4 bases at J; junction bases unmatched: 5. This CDR3 comprises 13 residues. CDR3 DNA sequence: TGTGCCATCCATAGCGGGAGGGGAGAGACCCAGTACTTC. It encodes CAIHSGRGETQYF.